Listed below are T cell receptor beta chains from one sample, sequenced in a study of vaccination and CD4 T cells after COVID-19. Each CDR3 protein is one row after TCRdb ran MiXCR on the PCR reads. This sample has about 18,000 distinct CDR3 sequences; approximately 40% occur once, and the top ten carry 6.3%. The antigens for these receptors are not known. The sample here was CD4+ T cells from blood, cultured in vitro, taken before SARS-CoV-2 vaccination. These receptors all come from a human donor who had recovered from COVID-19. Both conserved end residues are part of each CDR3. Fields, in order: J gene, V gene, D gene, clone size, CDR3 DNA, CDR3 protein. The D gene is left open where the match is weak. Clone sizes are given selectively: once, few, many, or a class where the clone is expanded.

TRBJ2-1,TRBV20-1,TRBD2,NA,TGCAGTGCTAGGTATAGCGGGGGGGCCCTCAATGAGCAGTTCTTC,CSARYSGGALNEQFF
TRBJ2-7,TRBV21-1,NA,NA,TGTGCCAGCAGCGTAGAGGAGGGTGTTGGAGAGCAGTACTTC,CASSVEEGVGEQYF
TRBJ2-5,TRBV10-3,TRBD1,NA,TGTGCCATCAGTACCGGATCGACAGGGACCCAAGAGACCCAGTACTTC,CAISTGSTGTQETQYF
TRBJ2-5,TRBV7-2,NA,NA,TGTGCCAGCAGCCAGACAGAGACCCAGTACTTC,CASSQTETQYF
TRBJ1-5,TRBV5-6,NA,once,TGTGCCAGCAACTCATGGGGGAGGCTCAATCAGCCCCAGCATTTT,CASNSWGRLNQPQHF
TRBJ2-1,TRBV24-1,TRBD1,few,TGTGCCACCAGTGACCCTGGTGGCCAGGGGGTAACTGAGCAGTTCTTC,CATSDPGGQGVTEQFF
TRBJ2-1,TRBV24-1,TRBD1,NA,TGTGCCACCAGTGAACCAGGCAAACAGGGGCGCAATGAGCAGTTCTTC,CATSEPGKQGRNEQFF
TRBJ1-5,TRBV2,TRBD1,few,TGTGCCAGCAGTTTCGGACAGGGCAATCAGCCCCAGCATTTT,CASSFGQGNQPQHF
TRBJ1-6,TRBV12-3/TRBV12-4,NA,NA,TGTGCCAGCAGTTTAGTTACAGACAGGTCACCCCTCCACTTT,CASSLVTDRSPLHF
TRBJ2-5,TRBV20-1,NA,NA,TGCAGTACCCGTGCCTCCCCAGGAGAGACCCAGTACTTC,CSTRASPGETQYF
TRBJ1-1,TRBV27,NA,NA,TGTGCCAGCAGTTTAGCAACAGGGATGAACACTGAAGCTTTCTTT,CASSLATGMNTEAFF
TRBJ1-5,TRBV19,TRBD1,NA,TGTGCCAGTAGTATTTTACTCTTGGGACAGGGACCGGTTCAGCCCCAGCATTTT,CASSILLLGQGPVQPQHF
TRBJ1-2,TRBV25-1,NA,few,TGTGCCAGCAGTGAAGGGGGGAACTATGGCTACACCTTC,CASSEGGNYGYTF
TRBJ1-2,TRBV27,NA,few,TGTGCCAGCAGTTTAATGCCCGTAGGGAACTATGGCTACACCTTC,CASSLMPVGNYGYTF
TRBJ2-2,TRBV7-2,NA,NA,TGTGCCAGCAGCTTAGGGGGGGAGGACACCGGGGAGCTGTTTTTT,CASSLGGEDTGELFF
TRBJ1-5,TRBV20-1,NA,NA,TGCAGTGCACCAAAAGCGGGGTATAGCAATCAGCCCCAGCATTTT,CSAPKAGYSNQPQHF
TRBJ1-2,TRBV6-1,NA,NA,TGTGCCAGCGGTGGGCAGGGCTACACCTTC,CASGGQGYTF
TRBJ1-2,TRBV2,NA,NA,TGTGCCAGCAGCTTATTACGGTCGGGACAAAAAAACTATGGCTACACCTTC,CASSLLRSGQKNYGYTF
TRBJ2-2,TRBV6-5,NA,NA,TGTGCCAGCAGTTACTCGTTAGTACTGGGGGACACCGGGGAGCTGTTTTTT,CASSYSLVLGDTGELFF
TRBJ1-2,TRBV7-3,TRBD1,NA,TGTGCCAGCAGTTTTACAGGGGGCTGGGGCTACACCTTC,CASSFTGGWGYTF
TRBJ1-1,TRBV7-9,NA,NA,TGTGCCAGCAGCTTGTACAGTGGGGAGAACACTGAAGCTTTCTTT,CASSLYSGENTEAFF
TRBJ2-7,TRBV6-1,TRBD1,NA,TGTGCCAGCGGACGACAGGGTTTCTCCTACGAGCAGTACTTC,CASGRQGFSYEQYF
TRBJ1-2,TRBV5-1,NA,NA,TGCGCCAGCAATTCGGTGCAGGGTTATGGCTACACCTTC,CASNSVQGYGYTF
TRBJ2-2,TRBV20-1,TRBD2,NA,TGCAGTAGTCCCGGGGGGGGTGGGAACACCGGGGAGCTGTTTTTT,CSSPGGGGNTGELFF
TRBJ1-2,TRBV20-1,NA,NA,TGCAGTGCTGGCGGCGGGGGAGCGTATGGCTACACCTTC,CSAGGGGAYGYTF
TRBJ2-5,TRBV6-1,NA,NA,TGTGCCAGCAGTGCGTTGTACCAAGAGACCCAGTACTTC,CASSALYQETQYF
TRBJ2-7,TRBV21-1,NA,few,TGTGCCAGCAGCAAAGAAGGATACGAGCAGTACTTC,CASSKEGYEQYF
TRBJ1-5,TRBV12-3/TRBV12-4,NA,NA,TGTGCCAGCAGCTTGATCCGCCTTAGGAATCAGCCCCAGCATTTT,CASSLIRLRNQPQHF
TRBJ1-6,TRBV5-1,NA,few,TGCGCCAGCAGCCCCCAACCCCAGATAACAAGGGATAATTCACCCCTCCACTTT,CASSPQPQITRDNSPLHF
TRBJ1-1,TRBV5-4,NA,NA,TGTGCCAGCAGCACCCCCGGGACCGCCATGAACACTGAAGCTTTCTTT,CASSTPGTAMNTEAFF
TRBJ1-5,TRBV6-2/TRBV6-3,TRBD1,NA,TGTGCCAGCAGTCCCAGGGGGACAGGCAATCAGCCCCAGCATTTT,CASSPRGTGNQPQHF
TRBJ1-1,TRBV7-9,TRBD1,few,TGTGCCAGCAGCTTTGGGACAGGGAACACTGAAGCTTTCTTT,CASSFGTGNTEAFF
TRBJ1-5,TRBV7-2,NA,few,TGTGCCAGCAGCCCAAACAGGGATCGAGCCCAGCATTTT,CASSPNRDRAQHF
TRBJ1-5,TRBV20-1,NA,NA,TGCAGTGCTAGTGGGGGGAATCAGCCCCAGCATTTT,CSASGGNQPQHF
TRBJ1-5,TRBV27,NA,NA,TGTGCCAGCAGTTTAGGTTCGGGTAGCAATCAGCCCCAGCATTTT,CASSLGSGSNQPQHF
TRBJ1-1,TRBV7-6,NA,NA,TGTGCCAGCAGCTTCGGGGAGGTGGGCACTGAAGCTTTCTTT,CASSFGEVGTEAFF
TRBJ1-2,TRBV20-1,NA,NA,TGCAGTGCTAGAGTACCTTTAGAGGGCTACACCTTC,CSARVPLEGYTF
TRBJ1-3,TRBV7-2,NA,NA,TGTGCCAGCAGCTCTTCAGCTGGAAACACCATATATTTT,CASSSSAGNTIYF
TRBJ2-5,TRBV11-3,NA,NA,TGTGCCAGCAGCTTAAGCGGGGAGACCCAGTACTTC,CASSLSGETQYF
TRBJ1-5,TRBV20-1,NA,NA,TGCAGTGCTAGAGACCCCGAACAAGGACAGCCCCAGCATTTT,CSARDPEQGQPQHF
TRBJ2-5,TRBV7-2,TRBD2,NA,TGTGCCAGCAGCTTAGAAGGTGGCGCGGGAGCCAAGACCCAGTACTTC,CASSLEGGAGAKTQYF
TRBJ1-6,TRBV5-5,NA,NA,TGTGCCAGCAGTAGAGCAGGGTCCAATTCACCCCTCCACTTT,CASSRAGSNSPLHF